This TCR beta chain is drawn from a study of blood T cell repertoires in COVID-19. Study information: The United States, Italy and Spain were the sources of the acute and convalescent COVID-19 samples. Nucleic acid was either cDNA or gDNA, and it came from T cells, B-cell-depleted T cells, or PBMCs.

This CDR3 is 13 amino acids long. V was pared by 3 bases and J by 2 bases, with 7 bases between. Germline CDR1 is MNHEY and CDR2 is SMNVEV (reference sequence). In the authors' methods: Amplification with reference gene primers provided the estimates of nucleated cell counts. Produced via immunoSEQ multiplex PCR; TCRdb's table is partial and in-frame only. That table furnishes V, J and clone size, whereas the DNA furnished D and trimming. The table includes about 190,000 clones, 70% to 90% detected once. This TCR came from a woman aged 25 to 39 with active or convalescent COVID-19. V and J are TRBV27 and TRBJ2-5, with D possibly being TRBD1 (6 bases). Specimen: peripheral blood. As DNA, the CDR3 is TGTGCCAGCAGTTTCGGACAGCAAGAGACCCAGTACTTC. Its protein product is CASSFGQQETQYF.